This T cell receptor (beta chain) was obtained from a study of Ad26.COV2.S vaccination and SARS-CoV-2 variants (dated by TCRdb to the early 2020s). At the level of the whole study: Vaccine-arm donors were drawn from COV1001, a multicentre, randomized, double-blind, placebo-controlled phase I-IIa trial of Ad26.COV2.S in healthy adults. Dosing of Ad26.COV2.S was intramuscular, at either 5x10^10 or 1x10^11 viral particles, delivered as one shot or as two shots spaced 56 days apart. TCRbeta repertoire sequencing served as the tool for gauging how specific and how broad the SARS-CoV-2-reactive T cell receptors were following Ad26.COV2.S vaccination. The TCR-sequenced set comprised around 30 samples: some 19 Ad26.COV2.S vaccine recipients, 5 placebo recipients and 8 SARS-CoV-2 convalescent individuals. Trial participants were randomized into five groups of five, in which low-dose or high-dose Ad26.COV2.S was given once or twice, or placebo was given on both occasions. Investigators did not know the trial group allocation while performing experiments and assessing outcomes.

Turning to this clone: There is no known antigen for this receptor. The input lacks base qualities; no much larger clone sits a single base away.

The junction shows trimming of 0 bases on V and 5 bases on J, and the gene matches do not reach 12 bases of it. Via the germline V gene, CDR1 is MGHRA and CDR2 YSYEKL. Spanning cysteine to phenylalanine, the CDR3 consists of 19 amino acids. Kept here is only the CDR3 DNA, which spans 57 bases and is read in frame from base 1. This specimen's treatment or condition label, interpreted: roughly 18 received Ad26.COV2.S at low or high dose, single or two shots; several received placebo; per-sample allocation not given. For vaccine and placebo recipients, the sequenced repertoires came from samples collected on day 63 after the first injection. Cohort 1b enrolled fewer than 30 adults aged 18-55 years at a single site in Boston, USA, between 29 July and 7 August 2020. Ad26.COV2.S was a replication-incompetent adenovirus type 26 vector that expressed a prefusion-stabilized SARS-CoV-2 spike protein derived from the original Wuhan strain.

The immunoSEQ Assay was the method used to sequence TCRbeta CDR3 regions. After extraction, genomic DNA underwent amplification by bias-controlled multiplex PCR, followed by high-throughput sequencing. The study's processing was this. Collapsing and filtering of sequences were performed to quantify the absolute abundance of each unique TCRbeta CDR3 region. Usable DNA was measured by amplifying reference genes present in all nucleated cells, and TCRbeta template counts were normalized to that usable DNA to estimate T cell fraction. Repertoire TCRs were annotated as SARS-CoV-2-specific by exact matching of V gene, CDR3 amino acid sequence and J gene to a known reactive TCR set. The reference SARS-CoV-2 TCR set was obtained from MIRA and was filtered for enrichment in COVID-19-positive ImmuneCODE repertoires, whereby public or cross-reactive TCRs were removed. Based on the MIRA antigens, annotated TCRs were further analysed at the level of specific ORF or position within ORF. Breadth was defined as annotated unique rearrangements over total unique productive rearrangements; depth was the summed frequency of those rearrangements. Two-sided Wilcoxon rank-sum tests were used to compare TCR breadth between groups. Drawn from immuneACCESS, this table holds only the in-frame rearrangements with V and J called that TCRdb kept. Clones are partly lost; checked studies trace under half to an unresolved V gene and leave the rest unexplained. That table is the source of V, J and clone size, and D and trimming were worked out from the DNA. For this sample there are roughly 320,000 clones; roughly 84% appear just once. The leading ten clones occupy more than 1.5% of the sample.

Broad study findings and their caveats: Spike-specific TCR breadth was higher in Ad26.COV2.S recipients than in placebo recipients (P = 0.0014). The study was not powered for comparison of responses between vaccine doses or regimens. The authors noted that total T cell responses may have been underestimated by the TCR breadth and depth analyses. After vaccination, spike-specific CD8+ and CD4+ T cell responses were reported to show substantial breadth. Vaccine and placebo recipients had similar non-spike TCR breadth, a finding consistent with the vaccine containing only spike.

The TCR was taken from a person between 18 and 59 years old who received the Ad26.COV2.S COVID-19 vaccine or a placebo. The sequencing here drew on peripheral blood, taken in a trial of Ad26.COV2.S vaccine versus placebo. This sequence uses TRBV4-1 and TRBJ2-1; 11 bases in the middle match TRBD2. CDR3 sequence: CASSQDPGLADLFHNEQFF. The nucleotides read TGCGCCAGCAGCCAAGATCCGGGACTAGCGGACCTTTTCCACAATGAGCAGTTCTTC.